This is a list of T cell receptor beta chains from one sample in a study of T cell clonotyping in hematopoietic cell transplantation. Here immunoSEQ multiplex PCR was the method, and the copy in TCRdb shows in-frame clones only, minus some. This repertoire shows about 900 clones, more than 90% found once; its top ten account for under 7.5%. Specimen: peripheral blood mononuclear cells, collected 180 days after allogeneic stem cell transplant. These receptors were taken from a male patient aged 60 to 75 who had an allogeneic stem cell transplant from an unrelated donor, so T cells may come from the graft donor. Some clones in this sample may be carry-over from other donors' samples. Both conserved end residues are part of each CDR3. The D gene is left open where the match is weak. Part of the rows lack a size; the others show once, few, many or a class for expanded clones.

NA | NA | TRBJ2-5 | TRBV4-1 | 16 | TGCGCCAGCAGCCAGAATCTAGGAGGATCCCAAGAGACCCAGTACTTC | CASSQNLGGSQETQYF
NA | NA | TRBJ1-4 | TRBV9 | 15 | TGTGCCAGCAGCGTAGCAGACCATCTTAGTGAAAAACTGTTTTTT | CASSVADHLSEKLFF
NA | NA | TRBJ2-7 | TRBV29-1 | 13 | TGCAGCGGCCGCGGGACAAATACCTACGATCAGTACTTC | CSGRGTNTYDQYF
NA | NA | TRBJ2-7 | TRBV5-4 | 11 | TGTGCCAGCGGGGGAACTAACGAGCAGTACTTC | CASGGTNEQYF
NA | NA | TRBJ2-1 | TRBV19 | 14 | TGTGCCAGTACTCTGGGGGCGCGCTACAATGAGCAGTTCTTC | CASTLGARYNEQFF
TRBD2 | NA | TRBJ2-7 | TRBV5-8 | 15 | TGTGCCAGCAGCTTAAGACTAGCGGGACTTAGGGAGCAGTACTTC | CASSLRLAGLREQYF
NA | once | TRBJ1-5 | TRBV6-5 | 14 | TGTGCCAGCATCGGAATCACCTACAATCAGCCCCAGCATTTT | CASIGITYNQPQHF
NA | NA | TRBJ1-2 | TRBV30 | 15 | TGTGCCTGGAGTCGAGGGACGTCCACCTACTATGGCTACACCTTC | CAWSRGTSTYYGYTF
TRBD1 | NA | TRBJ2-1 | TRBV11-2 | 15 | TGTGCCAGCAGCTTAGGAGGCAGGGGGTGGGATGAGCAGTTCTTC | CASSLGGRGWDEQFF
TRBD1 | NA | TRBJ2-3 | TRBV25-1 | 16 | TGTGCCAGCAGTGAATTCGGACAGGGGCCTGCAGATACGCAGTATTTT | CASSEFGQGPADTQYF
NA | NA | TRBJ2-2 | TRBV4-1 | 15 | TGCGCCAGCAGCCAGGTGCTTGTGAACACCGGGGAGCTGTTTTTT | CASSQVLVNTGELFF
NA | NA | TRBJ1-1 | TRBV2 | 12 | TGTGCCAGCATGGAGAGATACACTGAAGCTTTCTTT | CASMERYTEAFF
NA | NA | TRBJ2-7 | TRBV6-5 | 16 | TGTGCCAGCAGTTCCAAAGAAGACTGGCCGTGGGGCGAGCAGTACTTC | CASSSKEDWPWGEQYF
NA | few | TRBJ2-3 | TRBV4-2 | 15 | TGTGCCAGCAGCCCCTGGTCGGGGGACACAGATACGCAGTATTTT | CASSPWSGDTDTQYF
TRBD2 | NA | TRBJ2-5 | TRBV5-1 | 16 | TGCGCCAGCAGCCCGGGACTAGCGGGAGGGCGAGAGACCCAGTACTTC | CASSPGLAGGRETQYF
NA | few | TRBJ1-1 | TRBV19 | 14 | TGTGCCAGTAATACAGGCCGCATGAACACTGAAGCTTTCTTT | CASNTGRMNTEAFF
TRBD2 | NA | TRBJ2-1 | TRBV4-1 | 15 | TGCGCCAGCAGCCAAGTGGCGGGAGACTACAATGAGCAGTTCTTC | CASSQVAGDYNEQFF
TRBD1 | NA | TRBJ2-5 | TRBV27 | 15 | TGTGCCAGCAGTTCCGTCCGGGACAGACAAGAGACCCAGTACTTC | CASSSVRDRQETQYF
TRBD2 | NA | TRBJ2-3 | TRBV6-1 | 14 | TGTGCCAGCAGACTAGCGCCGAGCACAGATACGCAGTATTTT | CASRLAPSTDTQYF
NA | NA | TRBJ1-5 | TRBV7-7 | 13 | TGTGCCAGCAGCTTACGTCATTATCAGCCCCAGCATTTT | CASSLRHYQPQHF
TRBD1 | NA | TRBJ2-5 | TRBV19 | 13 | TGTGCCAGTAGTTCAACAGGGGCAGAGACCCAGTACTTC | CASSSTGAETQYF
TRBD1 | NA | TRBJ2-5 | TRBV5-1 | 14 | TGCGCCAGCAGCTCACAGGGGCGAGAAGAGACCCAGTACTTC | CASSSQGREETQYF
TRBD1 | NA | TRBJ2-7 | TRBV10-3 | 14 | TGTGCCATCCGAGGGGGCTCTTACTCCTACGAGCAGTACTTC | CAIRGGSYSYEQYF
NA | NA | TRBJ2-7 | TRBV19 | 13 | TGTGCCAGTAGTATTGCCACCGCCTACGAGCAGTACTTC | CASSIATAYEQYF
NA | hyperexpanded | TRBJ2-7 | TRBV6-5 | 11 | TGTGCCAGCAGTACTAGCTACGAGCAGTACTTC | CASSTSYEQYF
TRBD1 | NA | TRBJ2-7 | TRBV28 | 12 | TGTGCCAGCGGGGACAGACCCTACGAGCAGTACTTC | CASGDRPYEQYF
NA | NA | TRBJ2-1 | TRBV2 | 12 | TGTGCCAGCAAGCGGTACGATGTTGAGCAGTTCTTC | CASKRYDVEQFF
NA | NA | TRBJ2-1 | TRBV30 | 15 | TGTGCCTGGAGTGGCCACTCGGGGTTTGGGAATGAGCAGTTCTTC | CAWSGHSGFGNEQFF
NA | NA | TRBJ2-1 | TRBV4-3 | 18 | TGCGCCAGCAGCCAAGACCCCGGGACAAGGAGCTCCTACAATGAGCAGTTCTTC | CASSQDPGTRSSYNEQFF
NA | NA | TRBJ2-5 | TRBV7-3 | 16 | TGTGCCAGCAGCTTACAAGGAGCGGGCGGCCAAGAGACCCAGTACTTC | CASSLQGAGGQETQYF
TRBD2 | NA | TRBJ2-2 | TRBV19 | 15 | TGTGCCAGTAGCAGTACTAGCGGGAGGAGGGGGGAGCTGTTTTTT | CASSSTSGRRGELFF
NA | NA | TRBJ2-7 | TRBV30 | 13 | TGTGCCTGGAGTATGACAGAGCCCTACGAGCAGTACTTC | CAWSMTEPYEQYF
NA | NA | TRBJ1-1 | TRBV29-1 | 12 | TGCAGCGTTACTTCTAGAAACACTGAAGCTTTCTTT | CSVTSRNTEAFF
NA | once | TRBJ1-2 | TRBV12-2 | 14 | TGTGCAAGTCGCTTGACAGGGAAGCGGGATGGCTACACCTTC | CASRLTGKRDGYTF
NA | NA | TRBJ2-3 | TRBV27 | 16 | TGTGCCAGCAGTTTAGTTGCTCACCGCGGGACAGATACGCAGTATTTT | CASSLVAHRGTDTQYF
TRBD1 | NA | TRBJ1-3 | TRBV7-8 | 17 | TGTGCCAGCAGCCTCTACGGGGCGACAGGGGGTCGAAACACCATATATTTT | CASSLYGATGGRNTIYF
NA | NA | TRBJ1-1 | TRBV28 | 13 | TGTGCCAGCAGCCGACGAGGGACATATGAAGCTTTCTTT | CASSRRGTYEAFF
NA | NA | TRBJ1-5 | TRBV10-3 | 13 | TGTGCCATCAGTGAGTCCGCAGGACGGCCCCAGCATTTT | CAISESAGRPQHF
NA | NA | TRBJ2-7 | TRBV9 | 15 | TGTGCCAGCAGCGTAGGCGCAGGGGCCGTCTACGAGCAGTACTTC | CASSVGAGAVYEQYF
TRBD1 | NA | TRBJ1-1 | TRBV27 | 15 | TGTGCCAGCAGTTCCCAGGGGGCTCGGGGCACTGAAGCTTTCTTT | CASSSQGARGTEAFF
NA | NA | TRBJ2-7 | TRBV28 | 15 | TGTGCCAGCAGTTCAACCGGGACAACTTCCTACGAGCAGTACTTC | CASSSTGTTSYEQYF
NA | NA | TRBJ2-7 | TRBV20-1 | 11 | TGCAGTGCTAGAGTTCGGGACGAGCAGTACTTC | CSARVRDEQYF
NA | NA | TRBJ2-3 | TRBV10-1 | 13 | TGCGCCAGCAACACGGACCTCACAGATACGCAGTATTTT | CASNTDLTDTQYF
TRBD1 | few | TRBJ1-1 | TRBV7-9 | 17 | TGTGCCAGCAGCTTATCTAGCCTCGGGACAGGCCGCACTGAAGCTTTCTTT | CASSLSSLGTGRTEAFF
NA | NA | TRBJ2-5 | TRBV6-6 | 14 | TGTGCCAGCCTTTTAGAGACGGAACAAGAGACCCAGTACTTC | CASLLETEQETQYF
NA | NA | TRBJ2-2 | TRBV30 | 13 | TGTGCCTGCTCCGGGAGGAACACCGGGGAGCTGTTTTTT | CACSGRNTGELFF
NA | NA | TRBJ2-1 | TRBV27 | 15 | TGTGCCAGCAGGGCGGCAGGGCATACCTACAATGAGCAGTTCTTC | CASRAAGHTYNEQFF
NA | NA | TRBJ2-5 | TRBV11-3 | 13 | TGTGCCAGCAGGCCTGCGGGGTCGCAGACCCAGTACTTC | CASRPAGSQTQYF
TRBD1 | NA | TRBJ2-1 | TRBV19 | 18 | TGTGCCAGTAGTATGATCTTTGGTTTGGGACAGGGGCACGATGAGCAGTTCTTC | CASSMIFGLGQGHDEQFF
NA | NA | TRBJ1-5 | TRBV30 | 14 | TGTGCCTGGAGTGGGGGGTCTGGAGATCAGCCCCAGCATTTT | CAWSGGSGDQPQHF
NA | once | TRBJ2-1 | TRBV19 | 12 | TGTGCCAGTAGTACCACCCTGAATGAGCAGTTCTTC | CASSTTLNEQFF
TRBD1 | NA | TRBJ1-3 | TRBV11-1 | 15 | TGTGCCAGCAGCGGACCGGGACAGGCTGGAAACACCATATATTTT | CASSGPGQAGNTIYF
NA | NA | TRBJ2-7 | TRBV27 | 14 | TGTGCCAGCAGTTTAGGAGATTACTCCTACGAGCAGTACTTC | CASSLGDYSYEQYF
TRBD1 | NA | TRBJ2-7 | TRBV18 | 15 | TGTGCCAGCTCGGCCGCGGGACAGGGTGTCCACGAGCAGTACTTC | CASSAAGQGVHEQYF